Listed below are T cell receptor beta chains from one sample, sequenced in a study of blood T cell repertoires in COVID-19. Produced via immunoSEQ multiplex PCR; TCRdb's table is partial and in-frame only. This sample has roughly 160,000 clones; more than 85% occur once, and the top ten carry 0.99%. The sample comprised peripheral blood. Receptors originate from a man aged 18-30 years with acute or convalescent COVID-19. The CDR3 runs from the conserved cysteine through the conserved F or W. A D gene is named only where the DNA matches it firmly. Some rows have no size entry. The others give once, few or many, or a class for an expanded clone.

d_gene	v_gene	j_gene	abundance	CDR3aa	CDR3nt
.	TRBV14	TRBJ1-2	.	CASSQGQGNYGYTF	TGTGCCAGCAGCCAAGGCCAGGGGAACTATGGCTACACCTTC
.	TRBV5-4	TRBJ1-1	once	CASSQGRTNTEAFF	TGTGCCAGCAGCCAGGGAAGAACTAACACTGAAGCTTTCTTT
.	TRBV5-6	TRBJ2-2	.	CASSLGPASIGELFF	TGTGCCAGCAGCTTGGGCCCCGCATCTATCGGGGAGCTGTTTTTT
TRBD2	TRBV10-2	TRBJ2-1	.	CASIAGAYNEQFF	TGCGCCAGCATAGCGGGGGCTTACAATGAGCAGTTCTTC
TRBD1	TRBV6-5	TRBJ1-3	few	CASRRDRSSGNTIYF	TGTGCCAGCAGACGGGACAGGAGCTCTGGAAACACCATATATTTT
TRBD1	TRBV18	TRBJ1-3	.	CASSETGVSGNTIYF	TGTGCCAGCTCAGAGACAGGGGTCTCTGGAAACACCATATATTTT
.	TRBV15	TRBJ1-1	.	CATSRTRKGTEAFF	TGTGCCACCAGCAGAACCCGTAAGGGGACTGAAGCTTTCTTT
TRBD1	TRBV6-4	TRBJ2-1	.	CASSHHTPPGQGFNWEFF	TGTGCCAGCAGTCATCACACTCCTCCGGGACAGGGTTTCAATTGGGAGTTCTTC
.	TRBV12-3/TRBV12-4	TRBJ1-1	.	CASSQRVNTEAFF	TGTGCCAGCAGCCAGCGGGTGAACACTGAAGCTTTCTTT
.	TRBV18	TRBJ1-5	.	CASSPRGEGHQPQHF	TGTGCCAGCTCACCACGGGGGGAGGGGCATCAGCCCCAGCATTTT
TRBD2	TRBV7-2	TRBJ2-5	.	CASSQSGGPMGKTQYF	TGTGCCAGCAGCCAATCGGGGGGGCCGATGGGAAAGACCCAGTACTTC
TRBD2	TRBV18	TRBJ2-5	once	CASSPQYGGSQETQYF	TGTGCCAGCTCACCACAGTACGGGGGGTCCCAAGAGACCCAGTACTTC
.	TRBV10-1	TRBJ1-1	.	CASMAGLMNTEAFF	TGCGCCAGCATGGCGGGATTGATGAACACTGAAGCTTTCTTT
TRBD2	TRBV27	TRBJ2-3	.	CASREFLGLAGGETDTQYF	TGTGCCAGCAGGGAGTTTTTGGGCCTAGCGGGGGGCGAGACAGATACGCAGTATTTT
.	TRBV3-1/TRBV3-2	TRBJ2-1	.	CASSQGVRSPYNEQFF	TGTGCCAGCAGCCAAGGTGTCAGGTCGCCCTACAATGAGCAGTTCTTC
.	TRBV24-1	TRBJ2-1	.	CATQSIRGYEQFF	TGTGCCACCCAGAGCATCAGGGGTTATGAGCAGTTCTTC
TRBD1	TRBV7-9	TRBJ1-2	.	CASSSRDSSLYGYTF	TGTGCCAGCAGCTCACGGGACAGCAGTCTCTATGGCTACACCTTC
.	TRBV7-6	TRBJ2-3	.	CASSPGLRTDTQYF	TGTGCCAGCAGCCCGGGACTCCGCACAGATACGCAGTATTTT
.	TRBV14	TRBJ1-2	.	CASSQDSRQGIIYGYTF	TGTGCCAGCAGCCAAGATTCTCGGCAGGGTATAATCTATGGCTACACCTTC
TRBD2	TRBV4-1	TRBJ2-4	few	CASSQDWASGGSKNIQYF	TGCGCCAGCAGCCAAGATTGGGCTAGCGGGGGGTCCAAAAACATTCAGTACTTC
TRBD1	TRBV5-1	TRBJ1-2	.	CASSLGTRQGVNDGYTF	TGCGCCAGCAGCTTGGGAACAAGACAGGGGGTTAATGATGGCTACACCTTC
TRBD1	TRBV6-6	TRBJ2-7	few	CASGKTGVPSEQYF	TGTGCCAGCGGTAAAACAGGGGTCCCCTCCGAGCAGTACTTC
.	TRBV7-8	TRBJ2-2	.	CASSLVVLRPNTGELFF	TGTGCCAGCAGCTTAGTCGTTCTCAGGCCCAACACCGGGGAGCTGTTTTTT
TRBD2	TRBV11-2	TRBJ2-3	.	CASALGTITDTQYF	TGTGCCAGCGCCCTGGGGACTATCACAGATACGCAGTATTTT
TRBD2	TRBV19	TRBJ2-1	.	CASSATSGESSYNEQFF	TGTGCCAGTAGTGCTACTAGCGGGGAGAGCTCCTACAATGAGCAGTTCTTC
TRBD1	TRBV30	TRBJ1-2	.	CAWSNRDSTLYGYTF	TGTGCCTGGAGTAATAGGGACAGCACTCTCTATGGCTACACCTTC
TRBD2	TRBV6-1	TRBJ2-1	.	CASSERWASGGAYNEQFF	TGTGCCAGCAGTGAAAGGTGGGCTAGCGGGGGCGCCTACAATGAGCAGTTCTTC
.	TRBV7-2	TRBJ2-6	.	CASSLPVSGANVLTF	TGTGCCAGCAGCTTGCCGGTCTCTGGGGCCAACGTCCTGACTTTC
.	TRBV11-3	TRBJ2-1	.	CASSFGAYNEQFF	TGTGCCAGCAGCTTCGGGGCCTACAATGAGCAGTTCTTC
TRBD1	TRBV12-5	TRBJ2-1	.	CASGLAPTGFSYNEQFF	TGTGCTAGTGGTTTGGCCCCGACAGGGTTTTCCTACAATGAGCAGTTCTTC
.	TRBV6-5	TRBJ1-1	.	CASSYSRGMNTEAFF	TGTGCCAGCAGTTACTCGCGGGGGATGAACACTGAAGCTTTCTTT
.	TRBV4-1	TRBJ2-1	.	CASSQDQGTQGRGEQFF	TGCGCCAGCAGCCAAGATCAGGGGACACAGGGTCGGGGTGAGCAGTTCTTC
TRBD1	TRBV2	TRBJ2-5	.	CASRTSGGAETQYF	TGTGCCAGCAGAACCTCAGGGGGCGCGGAGACCCAGTACTTC
.	TRBV19	TRBJ1-2	once	CASSIAQYYGYTF	TGTGCCAGTAGTATAGCACAGTACTATGGCTACACCTTC
.	TRBV25-1	TRBJ1-4	.	CASRQVGAREKLFF	TGTGCCAGCAGACAAGTGGGGGCGCGTGAAAAACTGTTTTTT